Described below is a single TCR beta chain sequence and its context. The data were taken from a study of cytomegalovirus exposure and HLA in healthy donors. PCR employed 60 Vbeta and 13 Jbeta primers. Clones were read by immunoSEQ multiplex PCR, and TCRdb kept only the in-frame ones, dropping some. The sample consists of fewer than 200,000 clones, around 69% of them appearing once. J was trimmed by 1 base and V by 5 bases; bases with no gene match: 3. CDR1 KGHSH and CDR2 LQKENI come from the germline V gene. This CDR3 is built from 14 residues. The source of this sequence is a man aged 60-69 years in good health and CMV-seronegative. The chain has TRBV18 and TRBJ2-5, with 8 positions matching TRBD2. Sequencing was performed on PBMCs. DNA of the CDR3: TGTGCCAGCTCAGCTACTAGCGGCCAAGAGACCCAGTACTTC. Protein sequence: CASSATSGQETQYF.